This T cell receptor beta chain was observed in a study of radiation and T cells in renal cell carcinoma. Overall study findings and caveats: From baseline, blood top tumor clonotypes peaked at 2 weeks post-radiation.

A remark on this clone: Its antigen is undetermined.

Trimming stripped 5 bases from V and 7 bases from J, with 24 bases between. The CDR3 is made up of 17 amino acids. Germline loops: CDR1 LNHDA, CDR2 SQIVND (reference sequence). TCRdb keeps only in-frame clones here, not all; method: immunoSEQ multiplex PCR. The data hold about 130,000 clones, with 80% to 90% observed a single time. Described time point: blood 2 weeks post-SBRT. Treatment in this sample: 15 Gy SBRT to primary tumor, nephrectomy 4 weeks later. After SBRT, blood was collected at 2 and 4 weeks, plus baseline. The tumor was a clear cell renal cell carcinoma. The receptor was isolated from a woman aged 55-69 years with renal cell carcinoma. This sample comprised blood, obtained from a patient whose treatment included radiotherapy and nephrectomy. V gene TRBV19 combines with J gene TRBJ2-1; D is possibly TRBD1 or TRBD2 (5 bases each). In DNA, the CDR3 is TGTGCCAGTAGTCAAACACATGTCGGGGCCGGGGTGAATGAGCAGTTCTTC. It specifies CASSQTHVGAGVNEQFF.